The rows below give T cell receptor beta chains drawn from one sample of a study of cytomegalovirus exposure and HLA in healthy donors. Clones were read by immunoSEQ multiplex PCR, and TCRdb kept only the in-frame ones, dropping some. The sample holds tens of thousands of clones, over 75% seen once. Sequenced sample: PBMCs. These receptor sequences come from a human donor in good health. Each CDR3 is given with its conserved first and last residue. The D gene is left open where the match is weak. Expanded clones get a size class; other rows say once, few or many, or leave the size out.

d_call: -
j_call: TRBJ1-2
v_call: TRBV7-2
clone_size: once
cdr3_aa: CASSLSWGQANYGYTF
cdr3_nt: TGTGCCAGCAGCTTAAGCTGGGGGCAAGCTAACTATGGCTACACCTTC

d_call: -
j_call: TRBJ2-7
v_call: TRBV7-2
clone_size: -
cdr3_aa: CASSSQGAYEQYF
cdr3_nt: TGTGCCAGCAGTTCTCAAGGGGCCTACGAGCAGTACTTC

d_call: -
j_call: TRBJ2-1
v_call: TRBV9
clone_size: -
cdr3_aa: CASSVGGGTGSSEQFF
cdr3_nt: TGTGCCAGCAGCGTAGGGGGGGGAACAGGGTCTAGTGAGCAGTTCTTC

d_call: TRBD1
j_call: TRBJ2-7
v_call: TRBV5-1
clone_size: few
cdr3_aa: CASSKGLQGAREQYF
cdr3_nt: TGCGCCAGCAGCAAAGGCCTACAGGGGGCGCGAGAGCAGTACTTC

d_call: TRBD2
j_call: TRBJ2-3
v_call: TRBV5-1
clone_size: -
cdr3_aa: CASSRRAGDYTDTQYF
cdr3_nt: TGCGCCAGCAGCCGAAGAGCGGGGGATTACACAGATACGCAGTATTTT

d_call: -
j_call: TRBJ1-1
v_call: TRBV19
clone_size: -
cdr3_aa: CASSMGRGLGTEAFF
cdr3_nt: TGTGCCAGTAGTATGGGAAGGGGGTTAGGCACTGAAGCTTTCTTT

d_call: TRBD1
j_call: TRBJ1-1
v_call: TRBV7-3
clone_size: once
cdr3_aa: CASSAPGTGAFF
cdr3_nt: TGTGCCAGCAGCGCTCCCGGGACAGGGGCTTTCTTT

d_call: -
j_call: TRBJ2-2
v_call: TRBV27
clone_size: -
cdr3_aa: CASRFGGGAENTGELFF
cdr3_nt: TGTGCCAGCAGGTTCGGTGGGGGGGCCGAGAACACCGGGGAGCTGTTTTTT

d_call: -
j_call: TRBJ1-6
v_call: TRBV9
clone_size: few
cdr3_aa: CASSVEDIGVSPLHF
cdr3_nt: TGTGCCAGCAGCGTAGAGGATATAGGGGTTTCACCCCTCCACTTT

d_call: TRBD1
j_call: TRBJ1-1
v_call: TRBV5-1
clone_size: -
cdr3_aa: CASSINRGNTEAFF
cdr3_nt: TGCGCCAGCAGCATTAACAGGGGGAACACTGAAGCTTTCTTT

d_call: TRBD1
j_call: TRBJ2-2
v_call: TRBV5-1
clone_size: -
cdr3_aa: CASSPSPQGGTGELFF
cdr3_nt: TGCGCCAGCAGCCCGAGCCCACAGGGGGGCACCGGGGAGCTGTTTTTT

d_call: -
j_call: TRBJ1-6
v_call: TRBV2
clone_size: few
cdr3_aa: CASSAPEDSPLHF
cdr3_nt: TGTGCCAGCAGTGCCCCAGAGGATTCACCCCTCCACTTT

d_call: -
j_call: TRBJ2-7
v_call: TRBV29-1
clone_size: -
cdr3_aa: CSVGDTPWGEQYF
cdr3_nt: TGCAGCGTTGGGGACACCCCATGGGGCGAGCAGTACTTC

d_call: -
j_call: TRBJ2-2
v_call: TRBV30
clone_size: -
cdr3_aa: CAWSVRLDTGELFF
cdr3_nt: TGTGCCTGGAGTGTCAGGTTGGACACCGGGGAGCTGTTTTTT

d_call: -
j_call: TRBJ1-2
v_call: TRBV6-1
clone_size: -
cdr3_aa: CASSGGRANYGYTF
cdr3_nt: TGTGCCAGCAGTGGGGGGCGAGCTAACTATGGCTACACCTTC

d_call: -
j_call: TRBJ1-1
v_call: TRBV6-4
clone_size: -
cdr3_aa: CASSVEQGGTEAFF
cdr3_nt: TGTGCCAGCAGTGTGGAACAGGGTGGCACTGAAGCTTTCTTT

d_call: -
j_call: TRBJ2-3
v_call: TRBV28
clone_size: -
cdr3_aa: CASSPIGSTDTQYF
cdr3_nt: TGTGCCAGCAGTCCCATTGGCAGCACAGATACGCAGTATTTT

d_call: TRBD1
j_call: TRBJ1-5
v_call: TRBV28
clone_size: -
cdr3_aa: CASSRQGEGQPQHF
cdr3_nt: TGTGCCAGCAGTCGACAGGGCGAGGGACAGCCCCAGCATTTT

d_call: TRBD2
j_call: TRBJ2-7
v_call: TRBV7-9
clone_size: -
cdr3_aa: CASSSLAGAYSYEQYF
cdr3_nt: TGTGCCAGCAGCTCCCTAGCGGGGGCCTACTCCTACGAGCAGTACTTC

d_call: TRBD1
j_call: TRBJ1-2
v_call: TRBV6-6
clone_size: -
cdr3_aa: CASSRGQGIEGYTF
cdr3_nt: TGTGCCAGCAGTCGGGGACAGGGTATAGAGGGCTACACCTTC

d_call: TRBD1
j_call: TRBJ1-2
v_call: TRBV7-2
clone_size: -
cdr3_aa: CASSRQGGENYGYTF
cdr3_nt: TGTGCCAGCAGCCGACAGGGGGGGGAAAACTATGGCTACACCTTC

d_call: TRBD1
j_call: TRBJ1-2
v_call: TRBV5-1
clone_size: -
cdr3_aa: CASRTGTVDYGYTF
cdr3_nt: TGCGCCAGCAGGACCGGGACAGTCGACTATGGCTACACCTTC

d_call: TRBD1
j_call: TRBJ2-3
v_call: TRBV9
clone_size: -
cdr3_aa: CASSAGTGTSSTDTQYF
cdr3_nt: TGTGCCAGCAGCGCCGGGACAGGCACTTCTAGCACAGATACGCAGTATTTT

d_call: TRBD1
j_call: TRBJ2-2
v_call: TRBV29-1
clone_size: -
cdr3_aa: CSVSGTGIRTGELFF
cdr3_nt: TGCAGCGTCTCCGGGACAGGGATCCGCACCGGGGAGCTGTTTTTT

d_call: -
j_call: TRBJ1-1
v_call: TRBV28
clone_size: -
cdr3_aa: CASSSGQSTEAFF
cdr3_nt: TGTGCCAGCAGTTCCGGACAGTCTACTGAAGCTTTCTTT

d_call: TRBD1
j_call: TRBJ1-2
v_call: TRBV2
clone_size: -
cdr3_aa: CASTALETGGGGNYGYTF
cdr3_nt: TGTGCCAGCACTGCATTAGAGACAGGGGGCGGGGGTAACTATGGCTACACCTTC

d_call: TRBD2
j_call: TRBJ2-3
v_call: TRBV7-9
clone_size: -
cdr3_aa: CASSQQSSGGSTDTQYF
cdr3_nt: TGTGCCAGCAGCCAGCAGTCTAGCGGGGGCAGCACAGATACGCAGTATTTT

d_call: -
j_call: TRBJ2-7
v_call: TRBV5-8
clone_size: -
cdr3_aa: CASSFGQIEDEQYF
cdr3_nt: TGTGCCAGCAGCTTCGGACAAATCGAGGACGAGCAGTACTTC

d_call: -
j_call: TRBJ1-5
v_call: TRBV18
clone_size: -
cdr3_aa: CASSRDLDNPQHF
cdr3_nt: TGTGCCAGCTCCAGGGACTTAGACAACCCCCAGCATTTT

d_call: TRBD2
j_call: TRBJ2-7
v_call: TRBV27
clone_size: once
cdr3_aa: CASSFRTSGDYEQYF
cdr3_nt: TGTGCCAGCAGTTTCCGGACTAGCGGAGACTACGAGCAGTACTTC

d_call: -
j_call: TRBJ1-2
v_call: TRBV27
clone_size: -
cdr3_aa: CASRGDMSYGYTF
cdr3_nt: TGTGCCAGCAGGGGGGACATGAGCTATGGCTACACCTTC

d_call: -
j_call: TRBJ2-7
v_call: TRBV18
clone_size: -
cdr3_aa: CASSFGNTYEQYF
cdr3_nt: TGTGCCAGCTCATTCGGGAATACCTACGAGCAGTACTTC

d_call: -
j_call: TRBJ1-1
v_call: TRBV6-6
clone_size: -
cdr3_aa: CASSYGGGNTEAFF
cdr3_nt: TGTGCCAGCAGTTACGGGGGGGGAAACACTGAAGCTTTCTTT

d_call: TRBD1
j_call: TRBJ2-7
v_call: TRBV5-5
clone_size: -
cdr3_aa: CASSPAGGEQYF
cdr3_nt: TGTGCCAGCAGCCCTGCAGGGGGCGAGCAGTACTTC

d_call: TRBD1
j_call: TRBJ2-7
v_call: TRBV4-1
clone_size: -
cdr3_aa: CASSQALDRRYEQYF
cdr3_nt: TGCGCCAGCAGCCAAGCCCTGGACAGGAGGTACGAGCAGTACTTC

d_call: -
j_call: TRBJ2-7
v_call: TRBV5-5
clone_size: -
cdr3_aa: CASSEFGRAYEQYF
cdr3_nt: TGTGCCAGCAGCGAGTTTGGGCGGGCCTACGAGCAGTACTTC

d_call: TRBD1
j_call: TRBJ1-3
v_call: TRBV6-5
clone_size: few
cdr3_aa: CASSSRDRPGNTIYF
cdr3_nt: TGTGCCAGCAGTTCGCGGGACAGGCCTGGAAACACCATATATTTT

d_call: TRBD1
j_call: TRBJ1-1
v_call: TRBV2
clone_size: -
cdr3_aa: CASSGDSYTEAFF
cdr3_nt: TGTGCCAGCAGTGGGGACAGCTACACTGAAGCTTTCTTT

d_call: -
j_call: TRBJ2-5
v_call: TRBV7-7
clone_size: -
cdr3_aa: CASSPTGLQETQYF
cdr3_nt: TGTGCCAGCAGCCCGACAGGATTGCAAGAGACCCAGTACTTC

d_call: TRBD2
j_call: TRBJ2-7
v_call: TRBV27
clone_size: -
cdr3_aa: CASSANGVAGPDF
cdr3_nt: TGTGCCAGCAGTGCTAACGGGGTAGCGGGGCCGGACTTC

d_call: -
j_call: TRBJ2-7
v_call: TRBV21-1
clone_size: -
cdr3_aa: CASSQGGPSYEQYF
cdr3_nt: TGTGCCAGCAGTCAAGGAGGTCCCTCCTACGAGCAGTACTTC

d_call: TRBD1
j_call: TRBJ1-4
v_call: TRBV5-1
clone_size: -
cdr3_aa: CASSSGQGPMFF
cdr3_nt: TGCGCCAGCAGCTCCGGACAGGGGCCTATGTTTTTT

d_call: -
j_call: TRBJ1-2
v_call: TRBV7-9
clone_size: -
cdr3_aa: CASSLDSYGYTF
cdr3_nt: TGTGCCAGCAGCCTAGACAGCTATGGCTACACCTTC

d_call: -
j_call: TRBJ1-4
v_call: TRBV6-1
clone_size: -
cdr3_aa: CASSLVGQFNEKLFF
cdr3_nt: TGTGCCAGCAGCCTCGTGGGACAATTTAATGAAAAACTGTTTTTT

d_call: TRBD2
j_call: TRBJ2-5
v_call: TRBV9
clone_size: -
cdr3_aa: CASSVGLAGGQETQYF
cdr3_nt: TGTGCCAGCAGCGTAGGGCTAGCGGGGGGGCAGGAGACCCAGTACTTC

d_call: -
j_call: TRBJ1-1
v_call: TRBV5-4
clone_size: few
cdr3_aa: CASSWGRAQTEAFF
cdr3_nt: TGTGCCAGCAGCTGGGGGAGGGCGCAAACTGAAGCTTTCTTT

d_call: TRBD1
j_call: TRBJ2-2
v_call: TRBV5-1
clone_size: -
cdr3_aa: CASSLARGINTGELFF
cdr3_nt: TGCGCCAGCAGCTTGGCCAGGGGGATAAACACCGGGGAGCTGTTTTTT

d_call: TRBD2
j_call: TRBJ2-5
v_call: TRBV7-8
clone_size: -
cdr3_aa: CASSALAGRYQETQYF
cdr3_nt: TGTGCCAGCAGCGCACTAGCGGGGCGATACCAAGAGACCCAGTACTTC

d_call: -
j_call: TRBJ2-3
v_call: TRBV7-3
clone_size: -
cdr3_aa: CASSFGTSTDTQYF
cdr3_nt: TGTGCCAGCAGCTTCGGGACTAGCACAGATACGCAGTATTTT

d_call: -
j_call: TRBJ1-4
v_call: TRBV10-3
clone_size: -
cdr3_aa: CAISGGFSSTNEKLFF
cdr3_nt: TGTGCCATCAGTGGCGGATTCTCTTCAACTAATGAAAAACTGTTTTTT